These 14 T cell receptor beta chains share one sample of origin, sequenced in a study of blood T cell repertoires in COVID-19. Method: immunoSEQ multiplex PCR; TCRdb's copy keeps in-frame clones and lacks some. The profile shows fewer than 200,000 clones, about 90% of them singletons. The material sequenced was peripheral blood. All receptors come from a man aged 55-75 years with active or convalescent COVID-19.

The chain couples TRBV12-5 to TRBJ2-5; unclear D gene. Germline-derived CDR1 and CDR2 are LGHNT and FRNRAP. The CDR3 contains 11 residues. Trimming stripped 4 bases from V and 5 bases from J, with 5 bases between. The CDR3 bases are TGTGCTAGTGGTTCTAGGGAGACCCAGTACTTC. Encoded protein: CASGSRETQYF.

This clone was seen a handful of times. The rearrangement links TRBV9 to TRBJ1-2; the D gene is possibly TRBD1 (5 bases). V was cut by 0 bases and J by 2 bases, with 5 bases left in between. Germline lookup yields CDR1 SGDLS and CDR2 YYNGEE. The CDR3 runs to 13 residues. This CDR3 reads CASSVDRNYGYTF. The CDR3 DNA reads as TGTGCCAGCAGCGTAGACAGGAACTATGGCTACACCTTC.

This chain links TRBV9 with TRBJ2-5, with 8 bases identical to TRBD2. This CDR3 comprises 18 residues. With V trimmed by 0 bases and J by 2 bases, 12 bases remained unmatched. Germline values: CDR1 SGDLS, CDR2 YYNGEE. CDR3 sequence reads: CASSVGVAGSLDQETQYF. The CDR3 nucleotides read TGTGCCAGCAGCGTAGGAGTAGCGGGGAGCTTAGATCAAGAGACCCAGTACTTC. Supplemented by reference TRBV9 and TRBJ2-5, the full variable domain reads DSGVTQTPKHLITATGQRVTLRCSPRSGDLSVYWYQQSLDQGLQFLIQYYNGEERAKGNILERFSAQQFPDLHSELNLSSLELGDSALYFCASSVGVAGSLDQETQYFGPGTRLLVL.

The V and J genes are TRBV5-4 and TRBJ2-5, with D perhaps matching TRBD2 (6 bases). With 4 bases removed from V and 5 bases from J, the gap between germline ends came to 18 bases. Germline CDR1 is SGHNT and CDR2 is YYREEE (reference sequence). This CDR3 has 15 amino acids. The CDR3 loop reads CASSTSAAAGETQYF. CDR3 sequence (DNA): TGTGCCAGCAGCACATCAGCGGCTGCGGGGGAGACCCAGTACTTC.

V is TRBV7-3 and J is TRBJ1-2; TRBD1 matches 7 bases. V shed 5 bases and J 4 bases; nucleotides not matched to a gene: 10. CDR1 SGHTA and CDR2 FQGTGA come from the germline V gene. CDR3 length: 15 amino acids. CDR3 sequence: CASSIGTAFRYGYTF. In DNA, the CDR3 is TGTGCCAGCAGCATCGGGACAGCGTTCCGCTATGGCTACACCTTC.

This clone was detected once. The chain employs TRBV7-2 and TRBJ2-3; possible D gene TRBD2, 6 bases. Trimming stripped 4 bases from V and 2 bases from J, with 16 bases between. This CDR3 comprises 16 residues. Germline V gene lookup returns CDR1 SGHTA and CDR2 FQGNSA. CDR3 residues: CASSSGLAASTDTQYF. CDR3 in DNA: TGTGCCAGCAGCTCCGGGTTAGCGGCTTCCACAGATACGCAGTATTTT.

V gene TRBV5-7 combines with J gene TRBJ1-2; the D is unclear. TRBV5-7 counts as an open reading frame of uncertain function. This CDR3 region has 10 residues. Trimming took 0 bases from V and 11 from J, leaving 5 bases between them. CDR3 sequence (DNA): TGTGCCAGCAGCTTGGAATATTACACCTTC. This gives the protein CASSLEYYTF.

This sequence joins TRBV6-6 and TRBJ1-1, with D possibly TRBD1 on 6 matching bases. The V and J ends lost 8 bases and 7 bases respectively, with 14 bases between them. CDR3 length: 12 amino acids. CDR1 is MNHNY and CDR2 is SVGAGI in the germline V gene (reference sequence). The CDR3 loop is CASGQSRFEAFF. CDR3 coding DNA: TGTGCCAGCGGACAGTCGAGATTTGAAGCTTTCTTT.

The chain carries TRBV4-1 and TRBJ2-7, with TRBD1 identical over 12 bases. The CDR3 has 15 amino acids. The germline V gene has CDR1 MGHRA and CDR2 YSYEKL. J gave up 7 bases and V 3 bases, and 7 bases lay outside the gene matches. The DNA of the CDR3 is TGCGCCAGCAGCCAGTTGGGACAGGGGGCGTATGAGCAGTACTTC. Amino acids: CASSQLGQGAYEQYF.

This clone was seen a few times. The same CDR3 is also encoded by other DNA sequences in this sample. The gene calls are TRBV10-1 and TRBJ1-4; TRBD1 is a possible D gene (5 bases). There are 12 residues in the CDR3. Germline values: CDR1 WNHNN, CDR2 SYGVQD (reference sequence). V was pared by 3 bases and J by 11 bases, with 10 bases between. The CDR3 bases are TGCGCCAGCAGTGATCAGGGTGAGAAACTGTTTTTT. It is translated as CASSDQGEKLFF.

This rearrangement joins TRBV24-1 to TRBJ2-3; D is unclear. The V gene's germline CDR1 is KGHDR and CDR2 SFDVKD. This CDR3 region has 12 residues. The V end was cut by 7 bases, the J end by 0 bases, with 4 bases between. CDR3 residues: CATSYSTDTQYF. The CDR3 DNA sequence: TGTGCCACCAGCTATAGCACAGATACGCAGTATTTT.

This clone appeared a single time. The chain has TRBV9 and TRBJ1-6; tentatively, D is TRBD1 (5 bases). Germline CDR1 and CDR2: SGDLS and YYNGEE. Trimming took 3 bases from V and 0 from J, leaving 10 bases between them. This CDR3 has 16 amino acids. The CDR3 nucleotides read TGTGCCAGCAGCGCCCGACAGAGCTCCTATAATTCACCCCTCCACTTT. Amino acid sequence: CASSARQSSYNSPLHF.

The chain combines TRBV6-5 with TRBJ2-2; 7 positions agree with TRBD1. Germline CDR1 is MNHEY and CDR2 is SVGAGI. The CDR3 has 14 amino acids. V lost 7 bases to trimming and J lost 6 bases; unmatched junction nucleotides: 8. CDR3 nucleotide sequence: TGTGCCAGCACTTTTGGGCAGGGGGCCGGGGAGCTGTTTTTT. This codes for CASTFGQGAGELFF.

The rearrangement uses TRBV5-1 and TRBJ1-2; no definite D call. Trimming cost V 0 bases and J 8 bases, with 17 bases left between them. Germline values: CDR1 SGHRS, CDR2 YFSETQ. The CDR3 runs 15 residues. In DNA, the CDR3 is TGCGCCAGCAGCTTGGCCGAAATGCCCCTAGGCGGCTACACCTTC. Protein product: CASSLAEMPLGGYTF.